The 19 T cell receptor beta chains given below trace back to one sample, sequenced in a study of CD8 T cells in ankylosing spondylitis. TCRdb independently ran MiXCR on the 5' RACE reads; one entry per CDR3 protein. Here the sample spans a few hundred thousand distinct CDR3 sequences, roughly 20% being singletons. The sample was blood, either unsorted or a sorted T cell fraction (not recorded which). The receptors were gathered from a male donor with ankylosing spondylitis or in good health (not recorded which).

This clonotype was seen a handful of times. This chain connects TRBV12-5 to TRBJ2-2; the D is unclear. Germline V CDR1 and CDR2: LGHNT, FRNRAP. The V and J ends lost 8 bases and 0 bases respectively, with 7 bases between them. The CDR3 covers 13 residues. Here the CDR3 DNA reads TGTGCTAGTAGGTTGGCGAACACCGGGGAGCTGTTTTTT. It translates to CASRLANTGELFF.

The CDR3 DNA sequence: TGTGCCAGCAGTTTCGGGCTCGCAACTGGCGAGCAGTACTTC. Residues: CASSFGLATGEQYF. V usage is TRBV12-3 or TRBV12-4 and J usage is TRBJ2-7; D gene uncertain. The CDR3 has 14 amino acids. Trimming left V 3 bases short and J 6 bases short, with 15 bases between.

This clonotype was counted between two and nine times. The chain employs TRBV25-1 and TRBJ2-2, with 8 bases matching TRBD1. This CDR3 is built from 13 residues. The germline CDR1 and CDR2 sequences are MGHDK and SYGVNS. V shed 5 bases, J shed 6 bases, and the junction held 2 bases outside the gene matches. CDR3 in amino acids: CASSQGAPGELFF. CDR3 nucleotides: TGTGCCAGCAGTCAGGGGGCCCCCGGGGAGCTGTTTTTT.

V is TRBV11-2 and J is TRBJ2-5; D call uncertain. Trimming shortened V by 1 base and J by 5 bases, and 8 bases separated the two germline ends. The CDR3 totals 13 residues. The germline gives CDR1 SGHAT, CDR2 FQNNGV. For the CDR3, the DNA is TGTGCCAGCAGCTTAGGGCACGGGGAGACCCAGTACTTC. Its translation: CASSLGHGETQYF.

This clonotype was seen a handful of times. The DNA for the CDR3 is TGTGCCAGCAGCCAAGATTACGGAACAGCCAGAGAAGCTTTCTTT. This encodes CASSQDYGTAREAFF. V usage is TRBV4-2 and J usage is TRBJ1-1; D remains unclear. CDR1 and CDR2 (germline): LGHNA, YNFKEQ. The V gene lost 0 bases and the J gene lost 8 bases, with 16 bases spanning the gap. CDR3 length: 15 amino acids.

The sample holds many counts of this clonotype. The CDR3 loop is CAISPLDSYEQYF. CDR3 in DNA: TGTGCCATCAGCCCACTTGACAGTTACGAGCAGTACTTC. The chain couples TRBV10-3 to TRBJ2-7, with a tentative D call TRBD1 (5 bases). Trimming took off 6 bases at V and 4 bases at J, with 13 bases between the two ends. CDR1 is ENHRY and CDR2 is SYGVKD in the germline V gene. The CDR3 runs to 13 residues.

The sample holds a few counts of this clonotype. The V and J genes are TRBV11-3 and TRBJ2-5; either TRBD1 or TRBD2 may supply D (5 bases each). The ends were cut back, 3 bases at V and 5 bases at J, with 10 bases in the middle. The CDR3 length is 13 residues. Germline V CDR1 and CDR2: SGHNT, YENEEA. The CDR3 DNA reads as TGTGCCAGCAGCTTCGTGAGGGGTGAGACCCAGTACTTC. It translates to CASSFVRGETQYF.

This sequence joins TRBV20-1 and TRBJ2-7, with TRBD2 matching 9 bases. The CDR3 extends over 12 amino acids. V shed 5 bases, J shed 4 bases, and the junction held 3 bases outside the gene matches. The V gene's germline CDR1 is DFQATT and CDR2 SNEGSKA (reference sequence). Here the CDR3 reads CSAYSGGYEQYF. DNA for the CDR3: TGCAGTGCTTATAGCGGGGGATACGAGCAGTACTTC.

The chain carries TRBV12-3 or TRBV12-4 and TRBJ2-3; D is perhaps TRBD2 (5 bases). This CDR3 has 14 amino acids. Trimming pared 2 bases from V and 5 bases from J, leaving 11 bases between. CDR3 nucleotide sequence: TGTGCCAGCAGTTTACGGGGTATTGGAGATACGCAGTATTTT. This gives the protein CASSLRGIGDTQYF.

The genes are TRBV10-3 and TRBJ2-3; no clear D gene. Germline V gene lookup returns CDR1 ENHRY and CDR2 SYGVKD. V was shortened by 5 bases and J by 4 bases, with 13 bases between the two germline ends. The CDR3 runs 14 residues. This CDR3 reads CAISITLESDTQYF. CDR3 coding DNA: TGTGCCATCAGTATTACCCTCGAGTCAGATACGCAGTATTTT.

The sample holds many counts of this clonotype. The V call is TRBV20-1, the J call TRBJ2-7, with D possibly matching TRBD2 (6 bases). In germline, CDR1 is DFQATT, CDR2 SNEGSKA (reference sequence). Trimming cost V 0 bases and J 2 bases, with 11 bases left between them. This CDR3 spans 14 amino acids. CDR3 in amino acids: CSARDLEGTYEQYF. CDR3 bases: TGCAGTGCTAGAGATTTGGAGGGTACCTACGAGCAGTACTTC.

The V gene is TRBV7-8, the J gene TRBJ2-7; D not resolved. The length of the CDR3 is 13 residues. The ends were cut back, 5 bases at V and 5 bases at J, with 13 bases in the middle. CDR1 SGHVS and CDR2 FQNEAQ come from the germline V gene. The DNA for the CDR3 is TGTGCCAGCAGCCCCGGTGGGGTCCACGAGCAGTACTTC. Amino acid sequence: CASSPGGVHEQYF. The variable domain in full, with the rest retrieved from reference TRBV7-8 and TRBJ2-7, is GAGVSQSPRYKVAKRGQDVALRCDPISGHVSLFWYQQALGQGPEFLTYFQNEAQLDKSGLPSDRFFAERPEGSVSTLKIQRTQQEDSAVYLCASSPGGVHEQYFGPGTRLTVT.

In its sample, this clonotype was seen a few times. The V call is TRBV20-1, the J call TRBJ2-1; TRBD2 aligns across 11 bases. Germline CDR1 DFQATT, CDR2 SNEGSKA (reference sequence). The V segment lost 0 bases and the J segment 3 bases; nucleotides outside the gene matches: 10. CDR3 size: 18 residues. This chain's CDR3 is CSARDRGSGGALYNEQFF. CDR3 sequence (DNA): TGCAGTGCTAGAGATCGCGGTAGCGGGGGGGCCCTCTACAATGAGCAGTTCTTC.

In DNA, the CDR3 is TGTGCCAGCAGTAGAGGGGTTCTGGGTACTGGCTACACCTTC. The encoded protein is CASSRGVLGTGYTF. The V and J genes are TRBV12-3 or TRBV12-4 and TRBJ1-2; tentatively, D is TRBD1 (5 bases). Trimming took off 5 bases at V and 7 bases at J, with 17 bases between the two ends. The CDR3 is 14 residues long.

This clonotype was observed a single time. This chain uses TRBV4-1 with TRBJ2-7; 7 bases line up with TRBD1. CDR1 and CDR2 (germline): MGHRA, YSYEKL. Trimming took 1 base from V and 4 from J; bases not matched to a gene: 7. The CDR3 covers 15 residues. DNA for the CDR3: TGCGCCAGCAGCCAAGCTCCCCAGACAGGGTACGAGCAGTACTTC. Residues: CASSQAPQTGYEQYF.

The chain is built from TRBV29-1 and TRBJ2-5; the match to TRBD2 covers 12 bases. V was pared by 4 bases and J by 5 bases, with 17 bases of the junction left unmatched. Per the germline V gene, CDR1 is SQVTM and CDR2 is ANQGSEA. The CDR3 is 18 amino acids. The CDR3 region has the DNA TGCAGCGTTGGGACTAGCGGGGTCCCCGGCCCGGGAGAGGAGACCCAGTACTTC. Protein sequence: CSVGTSGVPGPGEETQYF.

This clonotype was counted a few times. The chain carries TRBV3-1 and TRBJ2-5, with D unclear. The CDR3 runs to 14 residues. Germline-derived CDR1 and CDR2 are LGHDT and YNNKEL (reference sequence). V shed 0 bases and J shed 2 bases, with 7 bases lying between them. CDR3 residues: CASSQDNTQETQYF. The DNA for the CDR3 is TGTGCCAGCAGCCAAGATAACACGCAAGAGACCCAGTACTTC.

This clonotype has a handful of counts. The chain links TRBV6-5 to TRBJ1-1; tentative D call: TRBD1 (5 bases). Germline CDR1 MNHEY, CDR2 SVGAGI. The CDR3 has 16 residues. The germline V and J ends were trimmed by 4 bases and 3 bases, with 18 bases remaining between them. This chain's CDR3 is CASSSQGGRWDTEAFF. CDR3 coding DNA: TGTGCCAGCAGTTCCCAGGGCGGACGATGGGACACTGAAGCTTTCTTT.

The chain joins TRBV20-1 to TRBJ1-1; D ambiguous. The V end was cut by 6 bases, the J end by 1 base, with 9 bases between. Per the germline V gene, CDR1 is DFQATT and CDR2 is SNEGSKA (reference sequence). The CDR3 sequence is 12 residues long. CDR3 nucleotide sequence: TGCAGTGCCGGGGAGGGGAACACTGAAGCTTTCTTT. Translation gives CSAGEGNTEAFF.